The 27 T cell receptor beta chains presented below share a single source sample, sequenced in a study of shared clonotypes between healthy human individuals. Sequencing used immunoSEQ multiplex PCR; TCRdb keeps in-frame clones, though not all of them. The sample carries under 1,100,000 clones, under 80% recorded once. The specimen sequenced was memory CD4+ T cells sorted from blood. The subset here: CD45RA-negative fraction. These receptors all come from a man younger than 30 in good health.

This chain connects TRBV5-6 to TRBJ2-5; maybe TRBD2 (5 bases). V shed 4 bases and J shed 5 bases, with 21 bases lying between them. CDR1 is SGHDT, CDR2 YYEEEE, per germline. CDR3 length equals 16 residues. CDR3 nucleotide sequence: TGTGCCAGCAGCGCAAGAAACGTGGGCGGAGGTGAGACCCAGTACTTC. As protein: CASSARNVGGGETQYF.

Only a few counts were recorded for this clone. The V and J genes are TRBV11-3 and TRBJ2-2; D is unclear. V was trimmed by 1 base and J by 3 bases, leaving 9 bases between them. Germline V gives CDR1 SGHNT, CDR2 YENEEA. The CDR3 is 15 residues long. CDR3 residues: CASSLGQDYTGELFF. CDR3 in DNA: TGTGCCAGCAGCTTAGGACAAGACTACACCGGGGAGCTGTTTTTT.

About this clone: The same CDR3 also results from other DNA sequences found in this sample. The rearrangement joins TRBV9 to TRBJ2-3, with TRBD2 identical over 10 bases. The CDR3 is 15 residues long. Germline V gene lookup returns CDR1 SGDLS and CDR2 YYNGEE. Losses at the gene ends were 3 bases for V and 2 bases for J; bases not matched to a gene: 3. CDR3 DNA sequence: TGTGCCAGCAGCGCCGGACTAGCGGACACAGATACGCAGTATTTT. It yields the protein CASSAGLADTDTQYF.

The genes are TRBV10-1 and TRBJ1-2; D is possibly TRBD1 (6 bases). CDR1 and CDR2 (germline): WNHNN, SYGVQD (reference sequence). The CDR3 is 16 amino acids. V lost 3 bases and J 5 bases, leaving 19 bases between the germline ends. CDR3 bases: TGCGCCAGCAGTGAAGAGTCAGGGGAATCTAGATATGGCTACACCTTC. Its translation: CASSEESGESRYGYTF.

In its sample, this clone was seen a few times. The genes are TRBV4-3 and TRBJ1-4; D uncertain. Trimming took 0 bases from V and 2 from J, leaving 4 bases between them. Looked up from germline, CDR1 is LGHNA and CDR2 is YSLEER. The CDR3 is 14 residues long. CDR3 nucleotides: TGCGCCAGCAGCCAAGATATCACTAATGAAAAACTGTTTTTT. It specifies CASSQDITNEKLFF.

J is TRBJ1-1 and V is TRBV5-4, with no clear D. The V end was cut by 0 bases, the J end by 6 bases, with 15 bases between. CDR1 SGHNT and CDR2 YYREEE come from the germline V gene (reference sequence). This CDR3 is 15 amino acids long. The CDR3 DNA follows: TGTGCCAGCAGCTTGGGAGAACCGTCCGCGGCTGAAGCTTTCTTT. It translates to CASSLGEPSAAEAFF.

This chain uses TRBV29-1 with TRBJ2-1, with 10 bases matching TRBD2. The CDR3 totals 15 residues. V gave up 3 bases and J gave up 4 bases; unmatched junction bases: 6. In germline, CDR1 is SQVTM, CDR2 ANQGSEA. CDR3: CSVDGLAGVYNEQFF. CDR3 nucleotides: TGCAGCGTTGATGGTCTAGCGGGGGTATACAATGAGCAGTTCTTC.

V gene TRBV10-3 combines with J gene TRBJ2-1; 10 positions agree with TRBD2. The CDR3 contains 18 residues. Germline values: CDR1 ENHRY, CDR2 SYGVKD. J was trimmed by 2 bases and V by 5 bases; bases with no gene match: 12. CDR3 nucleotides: TGTGCCATCAGTAAGGAAACTAGCGGGGTAATACCCTACAATGAGCAGTTCTTC. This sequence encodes CAISKETSGVIPYNEQFF.

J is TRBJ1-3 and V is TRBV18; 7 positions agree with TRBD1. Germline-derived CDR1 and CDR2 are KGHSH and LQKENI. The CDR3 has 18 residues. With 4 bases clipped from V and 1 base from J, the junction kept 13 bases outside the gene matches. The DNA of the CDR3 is TGTGCCAGCTCACTTACCCAACCCAGGGGGACGTCTGGAAACACCATATATTTT. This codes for CASSLTQPRGTSGNTIYF.

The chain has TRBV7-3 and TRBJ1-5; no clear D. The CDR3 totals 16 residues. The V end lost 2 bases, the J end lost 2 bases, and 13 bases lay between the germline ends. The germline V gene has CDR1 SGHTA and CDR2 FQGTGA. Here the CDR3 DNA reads TGTGCCAGCAGCTTACTTTCCAATTTCGGCAATCAGCCCCAGCATTTT. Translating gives CASSLLSNFGNQPQHF.

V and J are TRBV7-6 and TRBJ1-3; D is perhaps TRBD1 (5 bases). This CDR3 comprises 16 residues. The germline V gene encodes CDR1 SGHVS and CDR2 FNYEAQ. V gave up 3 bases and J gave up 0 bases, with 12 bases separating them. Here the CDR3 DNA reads TGTGCCAGCAGCTTCGGGACCAGAAGCTCTGGAAACACCATATATTTT. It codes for CASSFGTRSSGNTIYF.

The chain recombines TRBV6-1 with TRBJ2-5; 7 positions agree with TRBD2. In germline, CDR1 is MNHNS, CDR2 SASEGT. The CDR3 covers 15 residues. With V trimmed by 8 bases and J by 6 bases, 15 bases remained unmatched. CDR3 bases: TGTGCCAGCGAGGGAGGGTTTGCGCCTGGGAAGACCCAGTACTTC. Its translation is CASEGGFAPGKTQYF.

CDR3 sequence (DNA): TGTGCCAGCAGGCAATGGGCAGGGGGGGCTTTCTTT. It translates to CASRQWAGGAFF. The chain is built from TRBV6-1 and TRBJ1-1; 7 bases fit TRBD1. Germline V gives CDR1 MNHNS, CDR2 SASEGT. This CDR3 is 12 amino acids long. J lost 11 bases, V lost 6 bases, and 9 bases had no gene match.

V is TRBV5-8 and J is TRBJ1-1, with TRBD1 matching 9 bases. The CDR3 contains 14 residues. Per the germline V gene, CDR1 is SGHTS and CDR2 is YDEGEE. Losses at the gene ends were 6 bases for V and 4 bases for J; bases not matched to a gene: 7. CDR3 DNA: TGTGCCAGCAACCTCGGGACAGGGAGCACTGAAGCTTTCTTT. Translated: CASNLGTGSTEAFF.

The CDR3 DNA follows: TGCGCCAGCAAGCAGGGTGCCTCCTACGAGCAGTACTTC. Translation gives CASKQGASYEQYF. V usage is TRBV10-2 and J usage is TRBJ2-7; tentative D call: TRBD1 (5 bases). Deletions cut 7 bases from V and 0 bases from J, with 10 bases between. The CDR3 has 13 residues. The germline V gene encodes CDR1 WSHSY and CDR2 SAAADI.

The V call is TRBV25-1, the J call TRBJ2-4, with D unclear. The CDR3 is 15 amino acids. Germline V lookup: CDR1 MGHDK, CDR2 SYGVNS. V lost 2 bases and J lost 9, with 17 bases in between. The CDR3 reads CASSEARADGGIQYF. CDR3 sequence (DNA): TGTGCCAGCAGTGAAGCCCGGGCGGACGGCGGCATTCAGTACTTC.

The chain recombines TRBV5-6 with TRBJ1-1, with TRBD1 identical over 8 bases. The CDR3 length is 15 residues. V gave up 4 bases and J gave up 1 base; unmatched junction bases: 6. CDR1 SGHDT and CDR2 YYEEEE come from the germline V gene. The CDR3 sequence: CASSDTGTGNTEAFF. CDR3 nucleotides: TGTGCCAGCAGCGATACCGGGACAGGGAACACTGAAGCTTTCTTT.

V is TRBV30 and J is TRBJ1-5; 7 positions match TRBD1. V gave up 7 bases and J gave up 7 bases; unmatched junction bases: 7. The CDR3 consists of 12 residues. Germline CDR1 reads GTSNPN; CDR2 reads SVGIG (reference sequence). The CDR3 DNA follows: TGTGCCTTACGACAGGGTTACCAGCCCCAGCATTTT. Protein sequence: CALRQGYQPQHF.

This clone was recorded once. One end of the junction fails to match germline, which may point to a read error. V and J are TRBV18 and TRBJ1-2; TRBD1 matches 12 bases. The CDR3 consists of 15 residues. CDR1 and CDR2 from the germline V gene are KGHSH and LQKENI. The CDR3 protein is CASSPPGTGGYRYTF. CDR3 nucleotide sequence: TGTGCCAGCTCACCACCGGGGACAGGGGGCTATCGCTACACCTTC.

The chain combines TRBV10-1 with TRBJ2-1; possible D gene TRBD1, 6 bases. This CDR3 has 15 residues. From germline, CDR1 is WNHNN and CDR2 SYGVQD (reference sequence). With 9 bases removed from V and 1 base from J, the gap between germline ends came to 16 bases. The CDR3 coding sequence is TGCGCCAGTTCCCTGAGGGGGTATTCCTACAATGAGCAGTTCTTC. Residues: CASSLRGYSYNEQFF.

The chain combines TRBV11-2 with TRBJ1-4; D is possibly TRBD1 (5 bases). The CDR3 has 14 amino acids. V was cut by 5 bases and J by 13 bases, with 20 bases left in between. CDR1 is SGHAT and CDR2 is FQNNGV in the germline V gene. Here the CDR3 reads CASSPGGVGSGLFF. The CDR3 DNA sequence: TGTGCCAGCAGCCCAGGAGGGGTGGGGAGTGGACTGTTTTTT.

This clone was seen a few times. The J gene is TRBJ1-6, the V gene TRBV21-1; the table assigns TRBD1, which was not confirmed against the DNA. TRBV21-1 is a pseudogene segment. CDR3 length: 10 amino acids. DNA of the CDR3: TGTGCCCCTCGACAGTCACCCCTCCACTTT. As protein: CAPRQSPLHF.

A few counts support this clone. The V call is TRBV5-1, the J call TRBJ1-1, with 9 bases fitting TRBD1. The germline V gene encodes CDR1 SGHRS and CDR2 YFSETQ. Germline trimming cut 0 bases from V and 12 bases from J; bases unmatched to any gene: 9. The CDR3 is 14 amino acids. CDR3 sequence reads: CASSLDQDRGSSFF. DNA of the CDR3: TGCGCCAGCAGCTTGGATCAGGACAGGGGAAGCTCTTTCTTT.

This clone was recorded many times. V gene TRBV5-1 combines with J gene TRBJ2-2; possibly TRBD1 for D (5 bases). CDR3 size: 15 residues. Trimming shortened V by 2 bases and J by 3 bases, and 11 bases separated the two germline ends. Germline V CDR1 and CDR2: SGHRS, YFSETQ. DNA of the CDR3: TGCGCCAGCAGCTTTACAGGTCTGGACACCGGGGAGCTGTTTTTT. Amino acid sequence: CASSFTGLDTGELFF.

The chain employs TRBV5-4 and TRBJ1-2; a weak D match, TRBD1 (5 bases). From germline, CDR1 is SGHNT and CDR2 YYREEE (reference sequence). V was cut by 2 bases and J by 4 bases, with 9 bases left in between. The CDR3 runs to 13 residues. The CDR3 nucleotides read TGTGCCAGCAGCTTCGGGGCCTTCTATGGCTACACCTTC. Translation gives CASSFGAFYGYTF.

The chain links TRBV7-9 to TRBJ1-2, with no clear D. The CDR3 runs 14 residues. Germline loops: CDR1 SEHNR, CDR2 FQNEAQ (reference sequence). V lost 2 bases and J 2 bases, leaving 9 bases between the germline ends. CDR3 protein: CASSLNVGNYGYTF. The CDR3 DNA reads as TGTGCCAGCAGCTTAAATGTCGGGAACTATGGCTACACCTTC.

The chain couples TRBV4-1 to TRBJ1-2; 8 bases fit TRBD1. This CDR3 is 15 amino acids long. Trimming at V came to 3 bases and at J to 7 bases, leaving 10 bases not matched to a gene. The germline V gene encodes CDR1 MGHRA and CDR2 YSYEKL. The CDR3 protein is CASSQEDRATSGYTF. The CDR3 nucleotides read TGCGCCAGCAGCCAGGAGGACAGGGCTACTAGTGGCTACACCTTC.